Presented here are 2 T cell receptor beta chains from one specimen sequenced in a study of shared clonotypes between healthy human individuals. Only CD45RO-negative cells positively selected for CCR7 counted as naive CD8 cells, so terminally differentiated effector memory CD45RA+ cells were excluded. Only in-frame clones appear in the TCRdb table, and some are missing; sequencing was by immunoSEQ multiplex PCR. Of roughly 2,000,000 clones in the sample, roughly 93% are singletons; the top ten hold 1.5% to 2%. Source material: naive CD8+ T cells from PBMCs. The source of these receptors is a young man in good health. Some clones in this sample may be carry-over from other donors' samples.

This clone was seen once. This sequence joins TRBV29-1 and TRBJ1-2; D unclear. Trimming took 1 base from V and 0 from J, leaving 12 bases between them. CDR3 length equals 15 residues. Per germline, CDR1 SQVTM and CDR2 ANQGSEA. Written as DNA, the CDR3 is TGCAGCGTTGAAGGACTGGAGGGAACTAACTATGGCTACACCTTC. Its protein product is CSVEGLEGTNYGYTF.

The chain carries TRBV10-2 and TRBJ2-7; 7 nucleotides match TRBD1. CDR3 length: 13 residues. V lost 8 bases, J lost 0 bases, and 4 bases stayed unmatched. Germline V gene lookup returns CDR1 WSHSY and CDR2 SAAADI. In nucleotides, the CDR3 is TGCGCCAGCTGGGACAGTTACTCCTACGAGCAGTACTTC. Translated, it gives CASWDSYSYEQYF.